Included here is one T cell receptor beta chain sequence, with context. This CDR3 has 13 residues. CDR1 MNHEY and CDR2 SVGAGI come from the germline V gene. In the authors' methods: Cell counts per sample came from amplifying reference gene primers. Some clones are missing from TCRdb's copy, which holds only in-frame ones; the method was immunoSEQ multiplex PCR. Clone size and V and J calls were adopted from that table, with D and trimming inferred from the DNA. The data contain some 96,000 clones, approximately 90% of them singletons. This record comes from a study of blood T cell repertoires in COVID-19. For the study at large: The United States, Italy and Spain provided the acute and convalescent COVID-19 samples. T cells, B-cell-depleted T cells, or PBMCs supplied cDNA or gDNA.

The sequencing sample was made of peripheral blood. V gene TRBV6-5 combines with J gene TRBJ2-7, with a weak D call TRBD1 (6 bases). The sequence was obtained from a man aged 45-65 years with active COVID-19. The CDR3 loop reads CASRDRLFGELYV. CDR3 bases: TGTGCCAGCAGAGACAGGCTTTTTGGGGAGCTGTACGTC.